The entry that follows covers one TCR beta chain sequence. What it binds is unknown. Measured with immunoSEQ multiplex PCR; TCRdb has only the in-frame clones, and not every one. The sample carries around 300,000 clones, 80% to 90% recorded once. Described treatment: 19 received Ad26.COV2.S at low or high dose, single or two shots; about 5 received placebo; per-sample allocation not given. On day 63 after the first injection, vaccine and placebo recipients gave samples. As its vector, the vaccine had Ad26, which expressed Wuhan-strain SARS-CoV-2 spike. This entry is derived from a study of Ad26.COV2.S vaccination and SARS-CoV-2 variants. Study background: Once or twice, 56 days apart, Ad26.COV2.S was delivered intramuscularly. Broader study findings: Marked by substantial breadth, spike-specific CD8+ and CD4+ T cell responses were reportedly seen after vaccination. Vaccinees and placebo recipients showed similar non-spike TCR breadth.

CDR1 is MNHEY, CDR2 SVGEGT, per germline. V was cut by 4 bases and J by 5 bases, with 20 bases left in between. The CDR3 covers 16 residues. This chain links TRBV6-2 or TRBV6-3 with TRBJ1-1; D not certain. The receptor was derived from a person aged 18-60 years who received the Ad26.COV2.S COVID-19 vaccine or a placebo. The starting material was peripheral blood, obtained in a trial of Ad26.COV2.S vaccine versus placebo. CDR3 nucleotides: TGTGCCAGCAGTTTTAAGCTCGGTTCGGGTCTAACTGAAGCTTTCTTT. It specifies CASSFKLGSGLTEAFF.